Shown below are 17 T cell receptor beta chains from a single sample sequenced in a study of cytomegalovirus exposure and HLA in healthy donors. Sequencing was performed with immunoSEQ multiplex PCR; in TCRdb, only in-frame clones are kept and a portion is missing. There are 120,000 to 150,000 clones in the sample; 70% to 90% occur only once, and approximately 3.2% lies in the top ten. The specimen was PBMCs. These receptors were obtained from a woman between 18 and 29 years old in good health and CMV-seropositive.

The chain employs TRBV14 and TRBJ2-7; tentatively, D is TRBD2 (6 bases). Trimming took 0 bases from V and 3 from J, leaving 21 bases between them. Germline lookup yields CDR1 SGHDN and CDR2 FVKESK. The CDR3 loop spans 18 amino acids. The CDR3 DNA is TGTGCCAGCAGCCAAGATGGGAGGACAAGTCTCCTAAGCTACGAGCAGTACTTC. It specifies CASSQDGRTSLLSYEQYF.

This clone showed up just once. V and J are TRBV7-2 and TRBJ2-3; 10 bases agree with TRBD2. The CDR3 spans 17 residues. V trimming: 5 bases; J trimming: 4 bases; junction bases outside the gene matches: 12. Germline V gene sequence: CDR1 SGHTA, CDR2 FQGNSA. As DNA, the CDR3 is TGTGCCAGCAGCAGGGGGGGCCTAGCGGGAGTGTCAGATACGCAGTATTTT. This gives the protein CASSRGGLAGVSDTQYF.

CDR3 coding DNA: TGTGCCAGCAGTCTTCCGGGACACCGTCCGGGGACAGCTTTCTTT. This encodes CASSLPGHRPGTAFF. The chain carries TRBV28 and TRBJ1-1, with a weak D call TRBD1 (6 bases). Germline CDR1 is MDHEN and CDR2 is SYDVKM. This CDR3 spans 15 amino acids. V was pared by 5 bases and J by 10 bases, with 23 bases between.

J is TRBJ1-3 and V is TRBV11-2; no clear D. This CDR3 has 13 residues. The V and J ends lost 5 bases and 0 bases respectively, with 5 bases between them. Germline V gene sequence: CDR1 SGHAT, CDR2 FQNNGV. The CDR3 protein is CASSPSSGNTIYF. In DNA form, the CDR3 reads TGTGCCAGCAGCCCCAGCTCTGGAAACACCATATATTTT.

The chain combines TRBV5-6 with TRBJ1-2; D gene ambiguous. Germline CDR1 SGHDT, CDR2 YYEEEE. Trimming shortened V by 0 bases and J by 6 bases, and 9 bases separated the two germline ends. The CDR3 is 13 residues long. CDR3 region: CASSLVVSDGYTF. The CDR3 DNA sequence: TGTGCCAGCAGCTTGGTCGTGAGCGATGGCTACACCTTC.

The rearrangement links TRBV18 to TRBJ2-5, with D possibly matching TRBD2 (6 bases). CDR3 size: 15 residues. The germline V gene encodes CDR1 KGHSH and CDR2 LQKENI. With 2 bases removed from V and 5 bases from J, the gap between germline ends came to 15 bases. The CDR3 bases are TGTGCCAGCTCACCAACCGTGGGGGGTGGTGAGACCCAGTACTTC. It translates to CASSPTVGGGETQYF.

This chain links TRBV12-1 with TRBJ2-1; TRBD2 was called by the table and not checked on the DNA. TRBV12-1 is given as a pseudogene. This CDR3 has 15 amino acids. CDR3 in DNA: TGTGCCAGCAGTCCCAAGCGGGAGGGTGGAAATGAGCAGTTCTTC. Translated: CASSPKREGGNEQFF.

This clone was counted a few times. This chain connects TRBV7-6 to TRBJ1-2, with D hard to call. V lost 8 bases, J lost 4 bases, and 11 bases lay in between. The CDR3 totals 12 residues. Germline CDR1 is SGHVS and CDR2 is FNYEAQ. CDR3 coding DNA: TGTGCCAGCGGCGGATTGGCCTATGGCTACACCTTC. This encodes CASGGLAYGYTF.

The chain couples TRBV5-8 to TRBJ2-7, with a possible D match to TRBD2 (5 bases). The CDR3 covers 14 residues. The V and J ends lost 1 base and 0 bases respectively, with 8 bases between them. Germline CDR1 is SGHTS and CDR2 is YDEGEE. The CDR3 loop is CASSLPGSSYEQYF. The DNA of the CDR3 is TGTGCCAGCAGCTTGCCTGGGAGCTCCTACGAGCAGTACTTC.

This chain connects TRBV28 to TRBJ2-3, with no clear D. Germline CDR1 reads MDHEN; CDR2 reads SYDVKM. Trimming cost V 3 bases and J 4 bases, with 11 bases left between them. The CDR3 runs to 14 residues. The CDR3: CASSFRALADTQYF. CDR3 nucleotide sequence: TGTGCCAGCAGTTTCAGAGCGTTGGCAGATACGCAGTATTTT.

The chain has TRBV10-1 and TRBJ2-3, with a possible D match to TRBD2 (6 bases). The germline V and J ends were trimmed by 3 bases and 2 bases, with 12 bases remaining between them. This CDR3 has 15 amino acids. The V gene's germline CDR1 is WNHNN and CDR2 SYGVQD (reference sequence). The CDR3 nucleotides are TGCGCCAGCAGTGAAGGAGCGGGTGACACAGATACGCAGTATTTT. It encodes CASSEGAGDTDTQYF.

For this clone: Mismatch with germline at one junction end may stem from a read error. The J gene is TRBJ2-3, the V gene TRBV7-7; TRBD2 agrees at 11 bases. Germline CDR1 is SSHAT and CDR2 is FNYEAQ (reference sequence). The CDR3 contains 14 residues. The CDR3 is CASSLAGGSDTQYF. DNA of the CDR3: TGTGCTAGCAGCTTAGCGGGAGGGTCAGATACGCAGTATTTT.

V is TRBV10-3 and J is TRBJ2-1; D is unresolved. Trimming took 5 bases from V and 5 from J, leaving 10 bases between them. CDR3 length equals 13 residues. Germline loops: CDR1 ENHRY, CDR2 SYGVKD. The CDR3 nucleotides are TGTGCCATCAGTTATAGTCCGGACAATGAGCAGTTCTTC. It yields the protein CAISYSPDNEQFF.

V gene TRBV5-4 combines with J gene TRBJ2-7, with TRBD1 as a possible D gene (6 bases). Germline assignment: CDR1 SGHNT and CDR2 YYREEE (reference sequence). V was trimmed by 3 bases and J by 6 bases, leaving 10 bases between them. The CDR3 length is 12 residues. The CDR3 sequence is CASSSGTIEQYF. CDR3 in DNA: TGTGCCAGCAGCTCGGGGACAATCGAGCAGTACTTC.

This clone turned up a few times. This rearrangement joins TRBV5-6 to TRBJ2-2; 8 nucleotides line up with TRBD2. This CDR3 is built from 14 residues. The J segment lost 5 bases and the V segment lost 4 bases, leaving 4 bases of the junction unmatched. Germline V gene lookup returns CDR1 SGHDT and CDR2 YYEEEE. The CDR3 coding sequence is TGTGCCAGCAGCCTCCGACTAGCGACCGGGGAGCTGTTTTTT. Its translation is CASSLRLATGELFF.

This chain uses TRBV28 with TRBJ2-5; TRBD2 matches at 8 bases. The ends lost 4 bases at V and 4 bases at J; junction bases unmatched: 17. Germline lookup yields CDR1 MDHEN and CDR2 SYDVKM. The CDR3 consists of 18 residues. In DNA, the CDR3 is TGTGCCAGCAGTTCCCCGGCGGGAGGAGAGAGGGGGATAGAGACCCAGTACTTC. It specifies CASSSPAGGERGIETQYF.

The CDR3 region is CAGGRDQPQHF. CDR3 DNA sequence: TGTGCCGGAGGTAGGGATCAGCCCCAGCATTTT. The chain combines TRBV6-6 with TRBJ1-5; no firm D call. This CDR3 has 11 amino acids. V lost 11 bases, J lost 5 bases, and 10 bases lay in between. Germline assignment: CDR1 MNHNY and CDR2 SVGAGI (reference sequence).